The T cell receptor beta chain under discussion was sequenced for a study of blood T cell repertoires in COVID-19. Background on the study: Donors in the United States, Italy and Spain gave samples during acute or convalescent COVID-19. Sample material is recorded as cDNA or gDNA derived from T cells, B-cell-depleted T cells, or PBMCs.

Per the study methods: From reference gene primer amplification, estimates of nucleated cell counts were derived. Profiled with immunoSEQ multiplex PCR; TCRdb holds only in-frame clones, not every one. D and trimming come from the DNA, and the V and J calls and clone size come from that table. This table has roughly 69,000 clones, about 90% appearing once. Germline V CDR1 and CDR2: MDHEN, SYDVKM. Germline trimming cut 4 bases from V and 2 bases from J; bases unmatched to any gene: 7. The CDR3 totals 16 residues. The sequence was collected from a man aged 50-59 years with acute or convalescent COVID-19. The chain is built from TRBV28 and TRBJ2-3, with 9 bases fitting TRBD1. Sequenced sample: peripheral blood. CDR3 in amino acids: CASSSAWDRDTDTQYF. CDR3 in DNA: TGTGCCAGCAGTTCCGCATGGGACAGGGACACAGATACGCAGTATTTT.